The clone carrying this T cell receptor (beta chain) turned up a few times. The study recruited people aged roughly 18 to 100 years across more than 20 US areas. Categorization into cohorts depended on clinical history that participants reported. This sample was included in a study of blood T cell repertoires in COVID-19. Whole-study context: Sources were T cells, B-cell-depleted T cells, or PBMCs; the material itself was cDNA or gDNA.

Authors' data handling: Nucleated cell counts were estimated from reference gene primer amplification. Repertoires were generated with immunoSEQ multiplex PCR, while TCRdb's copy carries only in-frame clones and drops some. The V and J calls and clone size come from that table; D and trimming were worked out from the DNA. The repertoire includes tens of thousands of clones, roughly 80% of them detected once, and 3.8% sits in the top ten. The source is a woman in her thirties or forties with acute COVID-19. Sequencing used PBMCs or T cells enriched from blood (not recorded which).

The CDR3 DNA follows: TGTGCCAGCAGTCATACTACTCACAGGGTTCTGGGCAATGAGCAGTTCTTC. It translates to CASSHTTHRVLGNEQFF. The chain carries TRBV5-6 and TRBJ2-1; possibly TRBD1 for D (6 bases). V gave up 5 bases and J gave up 6 bases, with 24 bases separating them. Germline values: CDR1 SGHDT, CDR2 YYEEEE. The CDR3 length is 17 residues.